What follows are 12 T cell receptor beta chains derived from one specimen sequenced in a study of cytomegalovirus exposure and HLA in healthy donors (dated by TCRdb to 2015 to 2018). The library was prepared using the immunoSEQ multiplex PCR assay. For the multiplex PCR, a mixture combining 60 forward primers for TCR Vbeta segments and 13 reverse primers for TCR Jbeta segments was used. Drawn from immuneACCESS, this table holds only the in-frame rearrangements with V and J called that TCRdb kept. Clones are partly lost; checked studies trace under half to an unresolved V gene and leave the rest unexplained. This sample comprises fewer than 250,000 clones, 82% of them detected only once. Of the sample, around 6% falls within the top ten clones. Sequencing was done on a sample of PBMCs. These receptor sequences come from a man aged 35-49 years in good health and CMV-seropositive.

CDR3 nucleotide sequence: TGTGCCACCAGCAGGGTCGGGGGGTACACTGAAGCTTTCTTT. Its translation: CATSRVGGYTEAFF. J is TRBJ1-1 and V is TRBV15, with D perhaps matching TRBD1 (5 bases). The CDR3 sequence is 14 residues long. Germline lookup yields CDR1 LNHNV and CDR2 YYDKDF (reference sequence). The germline V and J ends were trimmed by 3 bases and 3 bases, with 11 bases remaining between them.

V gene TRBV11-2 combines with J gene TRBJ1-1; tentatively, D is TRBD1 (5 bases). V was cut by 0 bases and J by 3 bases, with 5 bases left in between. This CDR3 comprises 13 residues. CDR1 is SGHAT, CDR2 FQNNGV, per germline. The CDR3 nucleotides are TGTGCCAGCAGCTTAGAAGGGGACACTGAAGCTTTCTTT. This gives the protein CASSLEGDTEAFF.

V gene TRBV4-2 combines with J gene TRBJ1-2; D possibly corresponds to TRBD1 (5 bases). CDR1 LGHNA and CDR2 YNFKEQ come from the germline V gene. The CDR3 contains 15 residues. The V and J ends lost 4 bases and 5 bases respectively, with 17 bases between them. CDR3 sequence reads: CASSPATGSGYGYTF. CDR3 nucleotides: TGTGCCAGCAGCCCTGCTACAGGATCGGGTTATGGCTACACCTTC.

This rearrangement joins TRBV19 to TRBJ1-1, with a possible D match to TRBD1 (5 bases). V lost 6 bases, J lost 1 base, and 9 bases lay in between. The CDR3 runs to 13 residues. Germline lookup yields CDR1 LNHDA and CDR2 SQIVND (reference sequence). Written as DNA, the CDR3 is TGTGCCAGTAGCAGAACAGGGAACACTGAAGCTTTCTTT. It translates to CASSRTGNTEAFF.

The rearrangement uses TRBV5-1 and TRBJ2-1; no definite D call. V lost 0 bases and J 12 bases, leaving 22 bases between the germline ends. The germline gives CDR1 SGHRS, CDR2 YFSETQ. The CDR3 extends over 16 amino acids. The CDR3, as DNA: TGCGCCAGCAGCTTGGCCCCGGGTTTAGACCCCGCGAGGCAGTTCTTC. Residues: CASSLAPGLDPARQFF.

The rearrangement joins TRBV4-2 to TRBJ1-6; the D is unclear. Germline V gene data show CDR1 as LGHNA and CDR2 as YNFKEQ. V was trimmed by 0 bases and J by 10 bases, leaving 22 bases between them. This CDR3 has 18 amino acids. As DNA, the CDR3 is TGTGCCAGCAGCCAAGATCTTTCAGGTTCGGATTGGCAATCACCCCTCCACTTT. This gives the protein CASSQDLSGSDWQSPLHF.

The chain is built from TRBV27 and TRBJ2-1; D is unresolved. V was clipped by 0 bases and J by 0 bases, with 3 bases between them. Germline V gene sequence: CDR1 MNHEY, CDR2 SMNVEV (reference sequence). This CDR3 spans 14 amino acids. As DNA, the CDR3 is TGTGCCAGCAGTTTATCCCTCTCCTACAATGAGCAGTTCTTC. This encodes CASSLSLSYNEQFF.

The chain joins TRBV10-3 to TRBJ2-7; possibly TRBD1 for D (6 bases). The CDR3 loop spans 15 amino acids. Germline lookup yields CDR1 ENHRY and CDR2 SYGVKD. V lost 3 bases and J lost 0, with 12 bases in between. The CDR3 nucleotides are TGTGCCATCAGTGAAGGGGGTCAGAACTCCTACGAGCAGTACGTC. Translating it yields CAISEGGQNSYEQYV.

The CDR3: CASSPGLALSDPNEQFF. The CDR3, as DNA: TGTGCCAGCAGTCCGGGACTAGCCCTCTCGGATCCCAATGAGCAGTTCTTC. The genes are TRBV2 and TRBJ2-1; 9 bases align to TRBD2. The CDR3 runs to 17 residues. V gave up 5 bases and J gave up 6 bases; unmatched junction bases: 14. Germline V CDR1 and CDR2: SNHLY, FYNNEI.

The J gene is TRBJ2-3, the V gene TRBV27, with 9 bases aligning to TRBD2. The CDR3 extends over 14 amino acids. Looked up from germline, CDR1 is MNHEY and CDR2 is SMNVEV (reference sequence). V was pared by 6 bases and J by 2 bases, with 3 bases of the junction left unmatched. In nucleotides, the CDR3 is TGTGCCAGCAGGTTAGCGGGAGCCACAGATACGCAGTATTTT. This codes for CASRLAGATDTQYF.

DNA for the CDR3: TGTGCCAGCATCACAGGGGCGTCCAACTATGGCTACACCTTC. Amino acids: CASITGASNYGYTF. This sequence joins TRBV6-6 and TRBJ1-2; TRBD1 aligns across 7 bases. In germline, CDR1 is MNHNY, CDR2 SVGAGI (reference sequence). This CDR3 spans 14 amino acids. With 7 bases clipped from V and 2 bases from J, the junction kept 7 bases outside the gene matches.

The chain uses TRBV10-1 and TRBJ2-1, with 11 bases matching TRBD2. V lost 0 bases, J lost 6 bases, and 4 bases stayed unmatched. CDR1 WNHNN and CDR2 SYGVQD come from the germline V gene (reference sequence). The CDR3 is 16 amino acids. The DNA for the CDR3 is TGCGCCAGCAGTGAGTCGTGGCTAGCGGGAGGCAATGAGCAGTTCTTC. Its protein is CASSESWLAGGNEQFF.